In its sample, the clone carrying this T cell receptor (beta chain) was seen a few times. These data are taken from a study of blood T cell repertoires in COVID-19. Looking at the study overall: Italy, Spain and the United States were the sources of the convalescent and acute COVID-19 samples. PBMCs, B-cell-depleted T cells, or T cells were the source of the cDNA or gDNA that made up the material.

From germline, CDR1 is SQVTM and CDR2 ANQGSEA. The length of the CDR3 is 13 residues. Germline trimming cut 4 bases from V and 5 bases from J; bases unmatched to any gene: 3. Methods used by the authors: Counts of nucleated cells, estimated from reference gene primer amplification, were obtained. Repertoires were generated with immunoSEQ multiplex PCR, while TCRdb's copy carries only in-frame clones and drops some. For V, J and clone size, that table is used; D and trimming come from the DNA. The sample records some 130,000 clones, 70% to 85% being singletons. Sequences were obtained from peripheral blood. This chain joins TRBV29-1 and TRBJ1-4, with 8 bases aligning to TRBD1. This TCR was sampled from a man aged 60-69 years who had recovered from COVID-19. CDR3: CSVAGTGNEKLFF. In nucleotides, the CDR3 is TGCAGCGTTGCCGGGACAGGAAATGAAAAACTGTTTTTT.